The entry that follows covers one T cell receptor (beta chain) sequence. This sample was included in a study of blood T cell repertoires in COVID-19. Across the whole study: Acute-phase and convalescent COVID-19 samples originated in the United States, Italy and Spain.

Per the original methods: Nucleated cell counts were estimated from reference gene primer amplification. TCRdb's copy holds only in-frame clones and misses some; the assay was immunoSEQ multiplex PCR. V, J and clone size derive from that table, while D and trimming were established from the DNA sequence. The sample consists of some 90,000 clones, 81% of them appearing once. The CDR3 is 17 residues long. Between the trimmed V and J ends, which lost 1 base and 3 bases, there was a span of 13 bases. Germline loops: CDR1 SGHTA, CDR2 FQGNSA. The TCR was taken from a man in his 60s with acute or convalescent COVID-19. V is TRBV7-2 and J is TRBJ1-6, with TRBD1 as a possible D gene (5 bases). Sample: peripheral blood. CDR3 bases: TGTGCCAGCAGCTTAGTACTTGGGGCTGTCTATAATTCACCCCTCCACTTT. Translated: CASSLVLGAVYNSPLHF.